These 22 T cell receptor beta chains originate from one sample sequenced in a study of cytomegalovirus exposure and HLA in healthy donors. Primers included in the PCR were 60 Vbeta and 13 Jbeta primers. Profiled with immunoSEQ multiplex PCR; TCRdb holds only in-frame clones, not every one. The table has 100,000 or so clones, over 60% seen once. The sequencing sample was made of PBMCs. Receptor source: a man aged 40-55 years in good health and CMV-seropositive.

The chain uses TRBV28 and TRBJ2-3, with TRBD1 identical over 9 bases. Germline lookup yields CDR1 MDHEN and CDR2 SYDVKM. Trimming cost V 3 bases and J 4 bases; bases outside gene matches: 2. CDR3 length: 14 residues. Here the CDR3 reads CASSLDRGADTQYF. Here the CDR3 DNA reads TGTGCCAGCAGTTTGGACAGGGGTGCAGATACGCAGTATTTT.

The chain couples TRBV7-2 to TRBJ1-3, with 8 bases that match TRBD1. This CDR3 comprises 18 residues. With 5 bases clipped from V and 0 bases from J, the junction kept 12 bases outside the gene matches. Germline V gene data show CDR1 as SGHTA and CDR2 as FQGNSA. The CDR3 nucleotides read TGTGCCAGCAGCCCTCAAACCTGGGGGACAGGCTCTGGAAACACCATATATTTT. Translated, it gives CASSPQTWGTGSGNTIYF.

This chain connects TRBV2 to TRBJ2-7; weak D call: TRBD1 (6 bases). CDR1 and CDR2 from the germline V gene are SNHLY and FYNNEI. The CDR3 runs to 13 residues. Trimming shortened V by 5 bases and J by 5 bases, and 13 bases separated the two germline ends. In nucleotides, the CDR3 is TGTGCCAGCAGTAGAATGAGACAGGACGAGCAGTACTTC. Its translation is CASSRMRQDEQYF.

The J gene is TRBJ2-3, the V gene TRBV7-2; 8 bases map to TRBD2. The CDR3 is 14 amino acids. Unmatched junction bases numbered 5, after V lost 3 bases and J lost 6 bases. In germline, CDR1 is SGHTA, CDR2 FQGNSA. Here the CDR3 DNA reads TGTGCCAGCAGCTTCGGCGGGGGGCCGGATACGCAGTATTTT. Its translation: CASSFGGGPDTQYF. Full variable domain (rest looked up from reference TRBV7-2 and TRBJ2-3): GAGVSQSPSNKVTEKGKDVELRCDPISGHTALYWYRQSLGQGLEFLIYFQGNSAPDKSGLPSDRFSAERTGGSVSTLTIQRTQQEDSAVYLCASSFGGGPDTQYFGPGTRLTVL.

The chain links TRBV29-1 to TRBJ2-1; the match to TRBD2 covers 7 bases. The CDR3 totals 14 residues. Trimming at V came to 4 bases and at J to 4 bases, leaving 7 bases not matched to a gene. The germline CDR1 and CDR2 sequences are SQVTM and ANQGSEA. The CDR3 reads CSVGLADLYNEQFF. The DNA of the CDR3 is TGCAGCGTTGGCCTAGCGGACCTATACAATGAGCAGTTCTTC.

This clone appeared a few times. The V and J genes are TRBV18 and TRBJ2-7, with TRBD2 matching 11 bases. V lost 3 bases to trimming and J lost 6 bases; unmatched junction nucleotides: 10. The CDR3 is 16 amino acids. Germline-derived CDR1 and CDR2 are KGHSH and LQKENI. CDR3 nucleotides: TGTGCCAGCTCACCCCGAATAGCGGGGGGGCCGGGCGAGCAGTACTTC. Amino acids: CASSPRIAGGPGEQYF.

The chain links TRBV28 to TRBJ2-1; the match to TRBD2 covers 13 bases. The length of the CDR3 is 16 residues. The V gene end was trimmed by 6 bases and the J gene end by 8 bases; junction bases not matched to a gene: 10. Germline lookup yields CDR1 MDHEN and CDR2 SYDVKM. The CDR3 spells CASSATSGGLGHEQFF. The CDR3 DNA follows: TGTGCCAGCAGCGCGACTAGCGGGGGGTTAGGCCATGAGCAGTTCTTC.

V and J are TRBV7-9 and TRBJ2-3; D might be TRBD2 (6 bases). From germline, CDR1 is SEHNR and CDR2 FQNEAQ (reference sequence). The CDR3 sequence is 17 residues long. Trimming removed 5 bases at V and 2 bases at J, with 20 bases between. The CDR3 sequence: CASSLRLPGLNTDTQYF. The CDR3 DNA reads TGTGCCAGCAGCCTGAGATTACCGGGACTCAACACAGATACGCAGTATTTT.

V gene TRBV9 combines with J gene TRBJ2-3; D is possibly TRBD2 (5 bases). Germline V CDR1 and CDR2: SGDLS, YYNGEE. V was clipped by 7 bases and J by 0 bases, with 12 bases between them. There are 14 residues in the CDR3. CDR3 region: CASQKGGSTDTQYF. The CDR3 DNA follows: TGTGCCAGCCAGAAAGGCGGGAGCACAGATACGCAGTATTTT.

The genes are TRBV2 and TRBJ1-2, with 7 nucleotides matching TRBD1. This CDR3 spans 14 amino acids. Unmatched junction bases numbered 8, after V lost 8 bases and J lost 2 bases. Germline CDR1 is SNHLY and CDR2 is FYNNEI. The CDR3: CASLRDSTNYGYTF. As DNA, the CDR3 is TGTGCCAGCTTACGGGACAGCACCAACTATGGCTACACCTTC. Full variable domain (outside the CDR3, taken from reference TRBV2 and TRBJ1-2): EPEVTQTPSHQVTQMGQEVILRCVPISNHLYFYWYRQILGQKVEFLVSFYNNEISEKSEIFDDQFSVERPDGSNFTLKIRSTKLEDSAMYFCASLRDSTNYGYTFGSGTRLTVV.

The genes are TRBV5-4 and TRBJ1-1; perhaps TRBD1 as D (5 bases). This CDR3 contains 17 residues. The V gene lost 0 bases and the J gene lost 1 base, with 16 bases spanning the gap. In germline, CDR1 is SGHNT, CDR2 YYREEE (reference sequence). The CDR3 loop reads CASSLGGFFQSNTEAFF. The CDR3 bases are TGTGCCAGCAGCTTGGGGGGCTTCTTCCAATCGAACACTGAAGCTTTCTTT. The full variable domain, its missing parts supplied by reference TRBV5-4 and TRBJ1-1, is ETGVTQSPTHLIKTRGQQVTLRCSSQSGHNTVSWYQQALGQGPQFIFQYYREEENGRGNFPPRFSGLQFPNYSSELNVNALELDDSALYLCASSLGGFFQSNTEAFFGQGTRLTVV.

This chain uses TRBV2 with TRBJ1-2; TRBD1 is a possible D gene (6 bases). The germline V and J ends were trimmed by 3 bases and 8 bases, with 16 bases remaining between them. The germline CDR1 and CDR2 sequences are SNHLY and FYNNEI. This CDR3 has 14 amino acids. CDR3 in amino acids: CASSERAGVRGYTF. For the CDR3, the DNA is TGTGCCAGCAGTGAGAGGGCAGGGGTACGGGGCTACACCTTC.

This clone was recorded a few times. The chain uses TRBV7-2 and TRBJ2-7; 11 bases match TRBD2. Germline V gives CDR1 SGHTA, CDR2 FQGNSA. V trimming: 3 bases; J trimming: 6 bases; junction bases outside the gene matches: 7. This CDR3 has 15 amino acids. CDR3 region: CASSFLLAGESEQYF. The CDR3 DNA reads as TGTGCCAGCAGCTTTCTACTAGCGGGAGAAAGCGAGCAGTACTTC. Together with reference TRBV7-2 and TRBJ2-7, the CDR3 gives the full variable domain: GAGVSQSPSNKVTEKGKDVELRCDPISGHTALYWYRQSLGQGLEFLIYFQGNSAPDKSGLPSDRFSAERTGGSVSTLTIQRTQQEDSAVYLCASSFLLAGESEQYFGPGTRLTVT.

V gene TRBV5-1 combines with J gene TRBJ2-1; perhaps TRBD1 as D (5 bases). Germline CDR1 reads SGHRS; CDR2 reads YFSETQ. Trimming removed 0 bases from V and 2 bases from J, with 12 bases in between. This CDR3 has 16 amino acids. CDR3 amino acids: CASSLGSRVAYNEQFF. CDR3 DNA: TGCGCCAGCAGCTTGGGTTCCAGGGTCGCCTACAATGAGCAGTTCTTC.

The rearrangement joins TRBV27 to TRBJ1-5; 7 positions match TRBD1. Trimming at V came to 2 bases and at J to 5 bases, leaving 9 bases not matched to a gene. Germline V gives CDR1 MNHEY, CDR2 SMNVEV (reference sequence). The CDR3 extends over 16 amino acids. In DNA, the CDR3 is TGTGCCAGCAGTTTAAGCCGGGACAGAGCTTATCAGCCCCAGCATTTT. Its protein product is CASSLSRDRAYQPQHF.

This chain uses TRBV6-1 with TRBJ2-5; D not certain. The V end lost 6 bases, the J end lost 4 bases, and 15 bases lay between the germline ends. Germline CDR1 and CDR2: MNHNS and SASEGT. This CDR3 region has 14 residues. CDR3 sequence: CASSLTHAPETQYF. The CDR3 DNA sequence: TGTGCCAGCAGCCTAACCCACGCCCCAGAGACCCAGTACTTC.

This sequence joins TRBV7-9 and TRBJ2-1; tentative D call: TRBD2 (6 bases). In germline, CDR1 is SEHNR, CDR2 FQNEAQ (reference sequence). There are 15 residues in the CDR3. V lost 5 bases and J 4 bases, leaving 15 bases between the germline ends. CDR3: CASSPPGDPYNEQFF. The CDR3 DNA reads TGTGCCAGCAGCCCCCCGGGGGACCCTTACAATGAGCAGTTCTTC.

The gene calls are TRBV7-8 and TRBJ1-1, with D uncertain. The V and J ends lost 6 bases and 4 bases respectively, with 12 bases between them. The CDR3 is 13 residues long. Per the germline V gene, CDR1 is SGHVS and CDR2 is FQNEAQ. The chain's CDR3 is CASSWMEGTEAFF. The CDR3, as DNA: TGTGCCAGCAGTTGGATGGAGGGCACTGAAGCTTTCTTT.

The chain couples TRBV6-6 to TRBJ1-5, with a weak D call TRBD1 (6 bases). Trimming cost V 3 bases and J 6 bases, with 18 bases left between them. CDR3 length: 16 residues. Germline CDR1 MNHNY, CDR2 SVGAGI (reference sequence). CDR3 region: CASSYPGTSVGQPQHF. The DNA of the CDR3 is TGTGCCAGCAGTTATCCCGGGACATCGGTCGGTCAGCCCCAGCATTTT.

The CDR3, as DNA: TGTGCCAGCAGCTTAGTACTCCCCTTTACAGGGGGCATCGGTAGTGGTGAAGCTTTCTTT. Encoded protein: CASSLVLPFTGGIGSGEAFF. The V gene is TRBV11-3, the J gene TRBJ1-1, with 9 positions matching TRBD1. The CDR3 spans 20 residues. Germline CDR1 is SGHNT and CDR2 is YENEEA. V lost 1 base to trimming and J lost 7 bases; unmatched junction nucleotides: 22.

The chain uses TRBV19 and TRBJ2-3, with TRBD2 identical over 12 bases. The germline CDR1 and CDR2 sequences are LNHDA and SQIVND (reference sequence). Unmatched junction bases numbered 3, after V lost 10 bases and J lost 1 base. The CDR3 is 14 amino acids. This CDR3 reads CATRLAGGTDTQYF. In DNA form, the CDR3 reads TGTGCCACCCGACTAGCGGGGGGCACAGATACGCAGTATTTT.

Of note for this clone: The identical CDR3 is also encoded by other nucleotide sequences in the sample. The rearrangement uses TRBV9 and TRBJ1-5; D gene uncertain. From germline, CDR1 is SGDLS and CDR2 YYNGEE. Trimming took off 0 bases at V and 2 bases at J, with 6 bases between the two ends. CDR3 length equals 14 residues. CDR3 bases: TGTGCCAGCAGCGTAGGCCAGGGCAATCAGCCCCAGCATTTT. Its protein is CASSVGQGNQPQHF.